The present entry profiles one T cell receptor (beta chain) with its context. The CDR3 is 15 residues long. Germline V gene data show CDR1 as SNHLY and CDR2 as FYNNEI. V lost 6 bases to trimming and J lost 0 bases, with 13 bases between them. TCRdb re-called the reads with MiXCR, one entry per CDR3 protein. The sample yields around 280,000 distinct CDR3 sequences, around 9.1% seen once. The sample originates from a study of T cell repertoires in cytomegalovirus infection. Sequences were obtained from PBMCs. This chain uses TRBV2 with TRBJ2-3; perhaps TRBD2 as D (5 bases). The sequence derives from a human donor in good health (CMV status not recorded). Some clones in this sample may be carry-over from other donors' samples. CDR3 region: CASRERSKSTDTQYF. DNA of the CDR3: TGTGCCAGCAGGGAGCGGAGTAAAAGCACAGATACGCAGTATTTT.